The rows below give T cell receptor beta chains drawn from one sample of a study of T cell repertoires in cytomegalovirus infection. TCRdb used MiXCR to reprocess the reads, holding one entry per CDR3 protein. The repertoire has around 320,000 distinct CDR3 sequences, 9% to 9.5% of them found once; the top ten carry roughly 4%. Sequencing was performed on PBMCs. Source of these receptors: a human donor in good health (CMV status not recorded). Some clones in this sample may be carry-over from other donors' samples. The CDR3 runs from the conserved cysteine through the conserved F or W. The order of the fields is D gene, clone size, J gene, V gene, CDR3 protein, CDR3 DNA. The D gene is left open where the match is weak. For some rows the clone size is stated as once, few or many, or as a class when expanded; others skip it.

D gene: NA; clone size: NA; J gene: TRBJ1-1; V gene: TRBV7-3; CDR3 protein: CASSFDGYTEAFF; CDR3 DNA: TGTGCCAGCAGCTTCGATGGCTACACTGAAGCTTTCTTT
D gene: TRBD1; clone size: few; J gene: TRBJ1-1; V gene: TRBV12-3/TRBV12-4; CDR3 protein: CASSLRQGRTGFWAFF; CDR3 DNA: TGTGCCAGCAGTCTCAGACAGGGAAGGACAGGCTTTTGGGCTTTCTTT
D gene: NA; clone size: many; J gene: TRBJ1-4; V gene: TRBV11-3; CDR3 protein: CASSLTVNEKLFF; CDR3 DNA: TGTGCCAGCAGCTTAACAGTGAATGAAAAACTGTTTTTT
D gene: NA; clone size: few; J gene: TRBJ2-2; V gene: TRBV29-1; CDR3 protein: CSSREGSNTGELFF; CDR3 DNA: TGCAGCTCTCGCGAGGGGTCGAACACCGGGGAGCTGTTTTTT
D gene: NA; clone size: NA; J gene: TRBJ2-7; V gene: TRBV28; CDR3 protein: CASSIRNEQYF; CDR3 DNA: TGTGCCAGCAGTATAAGAAACGAGCAGTACTTC
D gene: TRBD2; clone size: many; J gene: TRBJ2-3; V gene: TRBV7-2; CDR3 protein: CASSASGAYTDTQYF; CDR3 DNA: TGTGCCAGCAGCGCTAGCGGGGCCTACACAGATACGCAGTATTTT
D gene: TRBD1; clone size: few; J gene: TRBJ1-5; V gene: TRBV6-2/TRBV6-3; CDR3 protein: CASSVDRLRQPQHF; CDR3 DNA: TGTGCCAGCAGCGTGGACAGGTTACGACAGCCCCAGCATTTT
D gene: NA; clone size: many; J gene: TRBJ2-7; V gene: TRBV7-9; CDR3 protein: CASSTHWDPSYEQYF; CDR3 DNA: TGTGCCAGCAGCACTCATTGGGACCCTTCCTACGAGCAGTACTTC
D gene: NA; clone size: few; J gene: TRBJ1-2; V gene: TRBV27; CDR3 protein: CASSPIGNYGYTF; CDR3 DNA: TGTGCCAGCAGTCCCATAGGTAACTATGGCTACACCTTC
D gene: NA; clone size: few; J gene: TRBJ2-1; V gene: TRBV10-3; CDR3 protein: CAISVDPAREQFF; CDR3 DNA: TGTGCCATCAGTGTCGATCCCGCCAGGGAGCAGTTCTTC
D gene: NA; clone size: many; J gene: TRBJ1-3; V gene: TRBV7-2; CDR3 protein: CASSVNSLSGNTIYF; CDR3 DNA: TGTGCCAGCAGCGTCAACTCGTTATCTGGAAACACCATATATTTT
D gene: NA; clone size: many; J gene: TRBJ2-7; V gene: TRBV29-1; CDR3 protein: CSVELRDRDYEQYF; CDR3 DNA: TGCAGCGTTGAGTTGAGAGACCGAGACTACGAGCAGTACTTC
D gene: NA; clone size: many; J gene: TRBJ1-2; V gene: TRBV7-2; CDR3 protein: CASSLGSGVYGYTF; CDR3 DNA: TGTGCCAGCAGCTTAGGGTCAGGCGTCTATGGCTACACCTTC
D gene: NA; clone size: few; J gene: TRBJ2-7; V gene: TRBV12-3/TRBV12-4; CDR3 protein: CASSPRRAQSSYEQYF; CDR3 DNA: TGTGCCAGCAGTCCCCGACGGGCCCAAAGCTCCTACGAGCAGTACTTC
D gene: TRBD2; clone size: NA; J gene: TRBJ2-1; V gene: TRBV30; CDR3 protein: CAWRPSGVGEQFF; CDR3 DNA: TGTGCCTGGAGGCCTAGCGGGGTAGGTGAGCAGTTCTTC
D gene: NA; clone size: NA; J gene: TRBJ1-4; V gene: TRBV7-2; CDR3 protein: CASLGRANEKLFF; CDR3 DNA: TGTGCCAGCCTGGGACGTGCTAATGAAAAACTGTTTTTT
D gene: TRBD2; clone size: few; J gene: TRBJ2-1; V gene: TRBV7-2; CDR3 protein: CASSLVGTSSIRRGEQFF; CDR3 DNA: TGTGCCAGCAGCTTAGTAGGGACTAGTTCGATCCGTCGGGGGGAGCAGTTCTTC
D gene: TRBD1; clone size: few; J gene: TRBJ1-1; V gene: TRBV19; CDR3 protein: CASSRDRVMNTEAFF; CDR3 DNA: TGTGCCAGTAGTAGGGACAGGGTTATGAACACTGAAGCTTTCTTT
D gene: NA; clone size: NA; J gene: TRBJ2-2; V gene: TRBV30; CDR3 protein: CAWTGFTGELFF; CDR3 DNA: TGTGCCTGGACAGGGTTCACCGGGGAGCTGTTTTTT
D gene: NA; clone size: many; J gene: TRBJ2-5; V gene: TRBV24-1; CDR3 protein: CATSDSAQALQETQYF; CDR3 DNA: TGTGCCACCAGTGACTCCGCGCAGGCCCTACAAGAGACCCAGTACTTC
D gene: NA; clone size: NA; J gene: TRBJ2-2; V gene: TRBV6-6; CDR3 protein: CASTEGGLGELFF; CDR3 DNA: TGTGCCAGCACCGAGGGAGGACTTGGGGAGCTGTTTTTT
D gene: NA; clone size: many; J gene: TRBJ1-5; V gene: TRBV6-8; CDR3 protein: CASSRTGPRGDQPQHF; CDR3 DNA: TGTGCCAGCAGCAGAACGGGACCGCGTGGTGATCAGCCCCAGCATTTT
D gene: NA; clone size: NA; J gene: TRBJ2-2; V gene: TRBV6-6; CDR3 protein: CASSFIETTGELFF; CDR3 DNA: TGTGCCAGCAGTTTTATCGAGACCACCGGGGAGCTGTTTTTT
D gene: NA; clone size: many; J gene: TRBJ2-3; V gene: TRBV7-2; CDR3 protein: CASSLANTDTQYF; CDR3 DNA: TGTGCCAGCAGCTTAGCCAACACAGATACGCAGTATTTT
D gene: NA; clone size: NA; J gene: TRBJ1-1; V gene: TRBV10-3; CDR3 protein: CAISDHSFSNTEAFF; CDR3 DNA: TGTGCCATCAGTGATCACAGTTTTTCTAACACTGAAGCTTTCTTT
D gene: TRBD1; clone size: many; J gene: TRBJ1-2; V gene: TRBV28; CDR3 protein: CASRGPGTELSYGYTF; CDR3 DNA: TGTGCCAGCCGGGGACCCGGGACAGAACTTTCCTATGGCTACACCTTC
D gene: NA; clone size: NA; J gene: TRBJ2-1; V gene: TRBV6-2/TRBV6-3; CDR3 protein: CASSYSQEHEQFF; CDR3 DNA: TGTGCCAGCAGTTACTCGCAGGAGCATGAGCAGTTCTTC
D gene: TRBD1; clone size: many; J gene: TRBJ2-7; V gene: TRBV6-2/TRBV6-3; CDR3 protein: CASGRDRGDYEQYF; CDR3 DNA: TGTGCCAGCGGAAGGGACAGGGGCGACTACGAGCAGTACTTC
D gene: NA; clone size: few; J gene: TRBJ2-5; V gene: TRBV7-4; CDR3 protein: CASSRMETQYF; CDR3 DNA: TGTGCCAGCAGTCGCATGGAGACCCAGTACTTC
D gene: NA; clone size: many; J gene: TRBJ2-4; V gene: TRBV7-2; CDR3 protein: CASSLGGSGKNIQYF; CDR3 DNA: TGTGCCAGCAGCTTAGGGGGGAGCGGCAAAAACATTCAGTACTTC
D gene: NA; clone size: NA; J gene: TRBJ2-1; V gene: TRBV19; CDR3 protein: CATSYNEQFF; CDR3 DNA: TGTGCCACGAGTTACAATGAGCAGTTCTTC
D gene: NA; clone size: NA; J gene: TRBJ2-6; V gene: TRBV12-3/TRBV12-4; CDR3 protein: CASDSAGANVLTF; CDR3 DNA: TGTGCCAGTGACTCGGCTGGGGCCAACGTCCTGACTTTC
D gene: TRBD2; clone size: many; J gene: TRBJ2-5; V gene: TRBV7-2; CDR3 protein: CASSQLADPRETQYF; CDR3 DNA: TGTGCCAGCAGCCAGCTAGCGGACCCCCGGGAGACCCAGTACTTC
D gene: TRBD2; clone size: NA; J gene: TRBJ2-1; V gene: TRBV7-2; CDR3 protein: CASSAGPSGGLNEQFF; CDR3 DNA: TGTGCCAGCAGCGCCGGGCCCAGCGGGGGGTTGAATGAGCAGTTCTTC
D gene: TRBD2; clone size: NA; J gene: TRBJ2-2; V gene: TRBV7-6; CDR3 protein: CASSRTSGSPTGELFF; CDR3 DNA: TGTGCCAGCAGCCGTACTAGCGGGAGCCCAACCGGGGAGCTGTTTTTT
D gene: TRBD2; clone size: NA; J gene: TRBJ2-5; V gene: TRBV6-8; CDR3 protein: CASSYSRGDLETQYF; CDR3 DNA: TGTGCCAGCAGTTACTCTCGGGGGGATTTGGAGACCCAGTACTTC
D gene: TRBD2; clone size: many; J gene: TRBJ2-7; V gene: TRBV6-2/TRBV6-3; CDR3 protein: CASSYRVAGGNEQYF; CDR3 DNA: TGTGCCAGCAGTTATCGGGTTGCGGGAGGGAACGAGCAGTACTTC
D gene: NA; clone size: NA; J gene: TRBJ2-5; V gene: TRBV7-2; CDR3 protein: CASSIGGGLVTQYF; CDR3 DNA: TGTGCCAGCAGCATAGGAGGGGGGTTAGTGACCCAGTACTTC
D gene: TRBD1; clone size: NA; J gene: TRBJ2-3; V gene: TRBV11-3; CDR3 protein: CASSRGQGSTDTQYF; CDR3 DNA: TGTGCCAGCAGCCGTGGACAGGGGAGCACAGATACGCAGTATTTT
D gene: NA; clone size: NA; J gene: TRBJ2-5; V gene: TRBV7-3; CDR3 protein: CASSLTGDPRTETQYF; CDR3 DNA: TGTGCCAGCAGCTTAACTGGGGACCCCAGGACGGAGACCCAGTACTTC
D gene: NA; clone size: many; J gene: TRBJ1-1; V gene: TRBV9; CDR3 protein: CASSVSRNTEAFF; CDR3 DNA: TGTGCCAGCAGCGTATCCAGGAACACTGAAGCTTTCTTT
D gene: NA; clone size: NA; J gene: TRBJ2-3; V gene: TRBV11-2; CDR3 protein: CASSLEGGDSTDTQYF; CDR3 DNA: TGTGCCAGCAGCTTAGAAGGCGGGGATAGCACAGATACGCAGTATTTT
D gene: NA; clone size: many; J gene: TRBJ2-7; V gene: TRBV25-1; CDR3 protein: CASSEVGHLSSYEQYF; CDR3 DNA: TGTGCCAGCAGTGAAGTAGGGCACTTAAGCTCCTACGAGCAGTACTTC
D gene: NA; clone size: NA; J gene: TRBJ1-5; V gene: TRBV20-1; CDR3 protein: CSAGGGIGLYSNQPQHF; CDR3 DNA: TGCAGTGCGGGAGGGGGAATCGGGCTTTATAGCAATCAGCCCCAGCATTTT
D gene: NA; clone size: few; J gene: TRBJ1-5; V gene: TRBV6-6; CDR3 protein: CATLAAGNQPQHF; CDR3 DNA: TGTGCCACCCTCGCAGCAGGCAATCAGCCCCAGCATTTT
D gene: NA; clone size: many; J gene: TRBJ1-1; V gene: TRBV7-2; CDR3 protein: CASSRARENTEAFF; CDR3 DNA: TGTGCCAGCAGCCGAGCCAGGGAGAACACTGAAGCTTTCTTT
D gene: NA; clone size: many; J gene: TRBJ1-1; V gene: TRBV7-8; CDR3 protein: CASSHSSGEAFF; CDR3 DNA: TGTGCCAGCAGCCACAGCTCGGGTGAAGCTTTCTTT